The 12 T cell receptor beta chains in this list originate from one sample, sequenced in a study of PD-1 blockade in classical Hodgkin lymphoma. Profiling relied on immunoSEQ multiplex PCR, and the TCRdb table lists in-frame clones only, not all of them. This sample yields under 40,000 clones, of which about four fifths are seen a single time; about a sixth belongs to the top ten. The time point was: cycle 4 day 1 (C4D1), after 6 weeks of nivolumab. Every patient had relapsed following autologous stem cell transplantation, and cohorts differed in brentuximab vedotin exposure. The source material was peripheral blood mononuclear cells (PBMCs), sampled before the fourth cycle of nivolumab. The receptors were sampled from a human donor with classical Hodgkin lymphoma.

This clone showed up just once. V is TRBV2 and J is TRBJ1-4, with D maybe TRBD1 (6 bases). V lost 9 bases, J lost 0 bases, and 14 bases lay in between. The length of the CDR3 is 15 residues. CDR1 SNHLY and CDR2 FYNNEI come from the germline V gene. CDR3 loop: CARGSGATTNEKLFF. The CDR3 DNA reads TGTGCCAGGGGGTCAGGGGCAACAACTAATGAAAAACTGTTTTTT.

This chain links TRBV5-4 with TRBJ2-7, with TRBD2 matching over 8 bases. CDR3 length equals 15 residues. V gave up 1 base and J gave up 3 bases; unmatched junction bases: 6. From germline, CDR1 is SGHNT and CDR2 YYREEE (reference sequence). Written as DNA, the CDR3 is TGTGCCAGCAGCTTGTATGGCGGGAGGCACTACGAGCAGTACTTC. This translates into CASSLYGGRHYEQYF.

The V gene is TRBV7-2, the J gene TRBJ1-1; no clear D gene. V was pared by 11 bases and J by 4 bases, with 14 bases between. The CDR3 length is 12 residues. Germline lookup yields CDR1 SGHTA and CDR2 FQGNSA. CDR3 sequence (DNA): TGTGCCTACCTTCTGGGGTGCACTGAAGCTTTCTTT. Amino acids: CAYLLGCTEAFF.

This clone was seen only a few times. The V call is TRBV18, the J call TRBJ1-1; D is undetermined. The V end was cut by 2 bases, the J end by 6 bases, with 4 bases between. This CDR3 spans 11 amino acids. The germline V gene has CDR1 KGHSH and CDR2 LQKENI. CDR3 sequence (DNA): TGTGCCAGCTCACCAGGGGCTGAAGCTTTCTTT. Protein product: CASSPGAEAFF.

V gene TRBV19 combines with J gene TRBJ1-2; 8 positions agree with TRBD1. Looked up from germline, CDR1 is LNHDA and CDR2 is SQIVND (reference sequence). The CDR3 is 15 amino acids. V trimming: 1 base; J trimming: 8 bases; junction bases outside the gene matches: 9. The CDR3 sequence is CASSIALDRARGYTF. In nucleotides, the CDR3 is TGTGCCAGTAGTATAGCCCTGGACAGGGCGCGGGGCTACACCTTC.

J is TRBJ1-4 and V is TRBV7-9, with 7 bases fitting TRBD1. The CDR3 consists of 14 residues. The germline CDR1 and CDR2 sequences are SEHNR and FQNEAQ (reference sequence). J gave up 8 bases and V 5 bases, and 8 bases lay outside the gene matches. CDR3 amino acids: CASSRGQVGEKLFF. The CDR3 DNA follows: TGTGCCAGCAGCCGCGGACAGGTCGGCGAAAAACTGTTTTTT.

This clone was detected only a few times. The chain recombines TRBV7-9 with TRBJ1-1; D unresolved. The CDR3 has 14 amino acids. With 2 bases removed from V and 3 bases from J, the gap between germline ends came to 10 bases. Germline V gene lookup returns CDR1 SEHNR and CDR2 FQNEAQ (reference sequence). CDR3 in DNA: TGTGCCAGCAGCTTAATATCCGGAGACACTGAAGCTTTCTTT. Translated, it gives CASSLISGDTEAFF.

The chain couples TRBV19 to TRBJ2-6, with 8 bases fitting TRBD1. The CDR3 is 17 amino acids. CDR1 is LNHDA, CDR2 SQIVND, per germline (reference sequence). The ends lost 7 bases at V and 0 bases at J; junction bases unmatched: 8. CDR3 nucleotides: TGTGCCAGTAAGTTAAGGCAGGGGGCCTCTGGGGCCAACGTCCTGACTTTC. Translating it yields CASKLRQGASGANVLTF.

V gene TRBV11-2 combines with J gene TRBJ2-2, with 13 bases lining up with TRBD2. The CDR3 contains 17 residues. V shed 5 bases and J 5 bases; nucleotides not matched to a gene: 8. The germline CDR1 and CDR2 sequences are SGHAT and FQNNGV. CDR3 residues: CASSKLAGGWGTGELFF. In DNA, the CDR3 is TGTGCCAGCAGCAAACTAGCGGGAGGGTGGGGGACCGGGGAGCTGTTTTTT.

The chain is built from TRBV30 and TRBJ1-5; D unresolved. The CDR3 totals 13 residues. Germline values: CDR1 GTSNPN, CDR2 SVGIG (reference sequence). The ends were cut back, 0 bases at V and 3 bases at J, with 6 bases in the middle. This chain's CDR3 is CAWSVGDNQPQHF. The CDR3 region has the DNA TGTGCCTGGAGTGTTGGGGACAATCAGCCCCAGCATTTT.

The chain couples TRBV19 to TRBJ1-1; D is unclear. Germline V CDR1 and CDR2: LNHDA, SQIVND (reference sequence). V was shortened by 3 bases and J by 6 bases, with 11 bases between the two germline ends. The CDR3 extends over 13 amino acids. This CDR3 reads CASSILQGAEAFF. DNA for the CDR3: TGTGCCAGTAGTATCCTCCAAGGAGCTGAAGCTTTCTTT.

This clone was detected a few times. The rearrangement links TRBV19 to TRBJ2-7; either TRBD1 or TRBD2 may supply D (5 bases each). Trimming removed 9 bases from V and 2 bases from J, with 8 bases in between. The CDR3 sequence is 11 residues long. Per germline, CDR1 LNHDA and CDR2 SQIVND (reference sequence). The CDR3: CASGATYEQYF. DNA for the CDR3: TGTGCCAGCGGGGCTACCTACGAGCAGTACTTC.